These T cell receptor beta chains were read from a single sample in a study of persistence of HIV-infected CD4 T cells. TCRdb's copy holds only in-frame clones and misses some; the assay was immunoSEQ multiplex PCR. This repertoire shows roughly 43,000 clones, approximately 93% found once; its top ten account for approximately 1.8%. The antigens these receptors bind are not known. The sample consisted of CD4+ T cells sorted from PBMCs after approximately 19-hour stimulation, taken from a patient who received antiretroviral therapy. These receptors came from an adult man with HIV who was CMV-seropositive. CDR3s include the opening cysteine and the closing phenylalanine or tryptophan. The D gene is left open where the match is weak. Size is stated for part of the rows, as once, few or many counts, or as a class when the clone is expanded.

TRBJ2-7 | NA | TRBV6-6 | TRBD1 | TGTGCCACTTCAGACAGGGCCTACGAGCAGTACTTC | CATSDRAYEQYF
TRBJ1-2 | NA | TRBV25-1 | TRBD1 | TGTGCCAGCAGTGACAGGACAGGGTTGGGCTACACCTTC | CASSDRTGLGYTF
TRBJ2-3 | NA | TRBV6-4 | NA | TGTGCCAGCTCCCCCGGACTACCAAACACAGATACGCAGTATTTT | CASSPGLPNTDTQYF
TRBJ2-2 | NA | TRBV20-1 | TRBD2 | TGCAGTGCTAGTTTGGCGGCGGGGGGCAACACCGGGGAGCTGTTTTTT | CSASLAAGGNTGELFF
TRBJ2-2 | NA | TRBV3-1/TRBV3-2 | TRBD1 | TGTGCCAGCAGCCTACAGGGGACCATCACCGGGGAGCTGTTTTTT | CASSLQGTITGELFF
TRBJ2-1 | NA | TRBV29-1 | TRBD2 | TGCAGCGTTTCAAGCGGGGGGGCCGGGAACAATGAGCAGTTCTTC | CSVSSGGAGNNEQFF
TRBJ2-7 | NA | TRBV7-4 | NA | TGTGCCAGCAGTGCGGGGTTTCGCTACGAGCAGTACTTC | CASSAGFRYEQYF
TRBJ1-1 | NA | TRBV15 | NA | TGTGCCACCAGCAGAGACCGCACGAACACTGAAGCTTTCTTT | CATSRDRTNTEAFF
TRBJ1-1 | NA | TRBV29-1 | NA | TGCAGCGCTAGCTTAAGGGAGTGGGGGGAAGCTTTCTTT | CSASLREWGEAFF
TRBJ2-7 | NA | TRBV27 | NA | TGTGCCAGCAGTCACATTACGCCATACAGCTACGAGCAGTACTTC | CASSHITPYSYEQYF
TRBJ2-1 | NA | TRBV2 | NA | TGTGCCAGCAGGGCGGGGGAGCAGTTCTTC | CASRAGEQFF
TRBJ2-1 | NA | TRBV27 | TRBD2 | TGTGCCAGCAGGGGGGGGAGCTCGTACAATGAGCAGTTCTTC | CASRGGSSYNEQFF
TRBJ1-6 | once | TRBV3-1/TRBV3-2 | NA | TGTGCCAGCAGCCAAGGTTCGGGGAATTCACCCCTCCACTTT | CASSQGSGNSPLHF
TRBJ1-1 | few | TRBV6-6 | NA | TGTGCCAGCAGTCGTCGGAGACCTCGAGAGGGGGACGGAGGGGGCACTGAAGCTTTCTTT | CASSRRRPREGDGGGTEAFF
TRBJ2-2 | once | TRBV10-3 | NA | TGTGCCATCAGGACCGATTTCGCCGGGGAGCTGTTTTTT | CAIRTDFAGELFF
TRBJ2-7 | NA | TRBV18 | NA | TGTGCCTGCGGGACGGGAACCTACGAGCAGTACTTC | CACGTGTYEQYF
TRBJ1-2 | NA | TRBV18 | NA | TGTGCCAGCGCAGAGGGCAGGGTGATTAATTATGGCTACACCTTC | CASAEGRVINYGYTF
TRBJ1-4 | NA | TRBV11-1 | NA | TGTGCCAGCAGCCCAGGGGCAGTAAGCAATGAAAAACTGTTTTTT | CASSPGAVSNEKLFF
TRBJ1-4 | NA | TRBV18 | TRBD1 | TGTGCCAGCCAAGGGGGCCCTAATGAAAAACTGTTTTTT | CASQGGPNEKLFF
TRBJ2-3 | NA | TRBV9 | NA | TGTGCCAGCAGCGCCCCAGGGTCAACAGATACGCAGTATTTT | CASSAPGSTDTQYF
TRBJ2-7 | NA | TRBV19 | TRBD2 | TGTGCCAGTAGTCAGGGACTAGCGGGGTACTACGAGCAGTACTTC | CASSQGLAGYYEQYF
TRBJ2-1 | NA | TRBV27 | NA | TGTGCCAGCTCCTTCCGGGACAAGGCCTACAATGAGCAGTTCTTC | CASSFRDKAYNEQFF
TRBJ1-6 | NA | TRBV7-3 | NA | TGTGCCAGCAGCTTAGGGACCAATAATTCACCCCTCCACTTT | CASSLGTNNSPLHF
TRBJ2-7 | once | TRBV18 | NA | TGTGCCAGCTCACCATCGCACTACGAGCAGTACTTC | CASSPSHYEQYF
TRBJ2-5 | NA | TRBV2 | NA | TGTGCCAGCAGTGAGGTCCCCCCAGAGACCCAGTACTTC | CASSEVPPETQYF
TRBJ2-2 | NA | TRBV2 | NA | TGTGCCAGCAGTGAAACCAGGGTCACCGGGGAGCTGTTTTTT | CASSETRVTGELFF
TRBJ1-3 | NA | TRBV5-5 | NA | TGTGCCAGCAGCCCATCGATAGGAGGTGGAAACACCATATATTTT | CASSPSIGGGNTIYF
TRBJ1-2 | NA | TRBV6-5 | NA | TGTGCCGCCCGGGGGGAGGGCTATGGCTACACCTTC | CAARGEGYGYTF
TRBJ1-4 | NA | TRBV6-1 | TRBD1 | TGTGCCAGCAGTGGGTCCCGGGACAGGGGGCGGAATGAAAAACTGTTTTTT | CASSGSRDRGRNEKLFF
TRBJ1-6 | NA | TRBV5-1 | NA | TGCGCCAGCAGCTTATACAGGGATACGAATTCACCCCTCCACTTT | CASSLYRDTNSPLHF
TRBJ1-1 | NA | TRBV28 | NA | TGTGCCAGCAGTCTGGTGGGGGGAGCGAACACTGAAGCTTTCTTT | CASSLVGGANTEAFF
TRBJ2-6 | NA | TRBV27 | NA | TGTGCCAGCAGTTTATCGCATCCAACAGGGTGGTCTGGGGCCAACGTCCTGACTTTC | CASSLSHPTGWSGANVLTF
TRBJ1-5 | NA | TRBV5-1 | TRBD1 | TGCGCCAGCAGCCACGGGACAGGGAATCAGCCCCAGCATTTT | CASSHGTGNQPQHF